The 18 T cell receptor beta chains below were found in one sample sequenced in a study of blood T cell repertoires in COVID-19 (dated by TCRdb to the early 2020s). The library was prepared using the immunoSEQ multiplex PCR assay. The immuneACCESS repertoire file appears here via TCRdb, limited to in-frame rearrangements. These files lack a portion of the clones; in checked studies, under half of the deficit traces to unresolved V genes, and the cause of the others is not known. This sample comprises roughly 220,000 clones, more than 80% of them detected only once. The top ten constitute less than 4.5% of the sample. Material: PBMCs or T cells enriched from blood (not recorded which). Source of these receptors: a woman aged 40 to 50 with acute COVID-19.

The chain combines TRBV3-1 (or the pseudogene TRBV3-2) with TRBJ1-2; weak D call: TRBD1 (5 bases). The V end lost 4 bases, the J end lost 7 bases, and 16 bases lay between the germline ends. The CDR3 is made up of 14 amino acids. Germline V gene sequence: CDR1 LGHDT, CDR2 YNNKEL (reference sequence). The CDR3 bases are TGTGCCAGCAGCCGGGCGGGGACTGGAGGTGGCTACACCTTC. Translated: CASSRAGTGGGYTF.

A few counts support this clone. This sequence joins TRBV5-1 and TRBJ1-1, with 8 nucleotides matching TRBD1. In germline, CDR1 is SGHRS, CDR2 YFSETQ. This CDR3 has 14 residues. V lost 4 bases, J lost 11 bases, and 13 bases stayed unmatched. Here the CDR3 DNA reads TGCGCCAGCAGCCCGGACACGACAGGGGAGGTGGCTTTCTTT. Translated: CASSPDTTGEVAFF.

The CDR3 protein is CASSETNRGAEKLFF. The CDR3 region has the DNA TGTGCCAGCAGCGAAACAAACAGGGGTGCGGAAAAACTGTTTTTT. The V gene is TRBV9, the J gene TRBJ1-4, with 7 bases aligning to TRBD1. Germline assignment: CDR1 SGDLS and CDR2 YYNGEE. Unmatched junction bases numbered 10, after V lost 3 bases and J lost 8 bases. The CDR3 totals 15 residues. Looking up the rest from reference TRBV9 and TRBJ1-4 gives the full variable domain: DSGVTQTPKHLITATGQRVTLRCSPRSGDLSVYWYQQSLDQGLQFLIQYYNGEERAKGNILERFSAQQFPDLHSELNLSSLELGDSALYFCASSETNRGAEKLFFGSGTQLSVL.

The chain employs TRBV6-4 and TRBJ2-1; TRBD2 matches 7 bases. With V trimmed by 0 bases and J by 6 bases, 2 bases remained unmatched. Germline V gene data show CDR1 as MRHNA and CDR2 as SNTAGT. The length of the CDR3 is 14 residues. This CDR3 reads CASSDSSGVNEQFF. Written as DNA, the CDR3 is TGTGCCAGCAGTGACTCCAGCGGGGTCAATGAGCAGTTCTTC.

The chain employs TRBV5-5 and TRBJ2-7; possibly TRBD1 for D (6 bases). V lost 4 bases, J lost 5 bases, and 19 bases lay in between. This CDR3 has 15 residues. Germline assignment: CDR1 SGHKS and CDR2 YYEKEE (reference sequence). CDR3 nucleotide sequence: TGTGCCAGCAGCCGATGGGCACCTTACAGGGACGAGCAGTACGTC. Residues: CASSRWAPYRDEQYV.

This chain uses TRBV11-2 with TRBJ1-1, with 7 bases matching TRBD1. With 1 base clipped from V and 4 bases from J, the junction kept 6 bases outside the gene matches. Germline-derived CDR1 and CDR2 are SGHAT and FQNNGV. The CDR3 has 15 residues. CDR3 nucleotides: TGTGCCAGCAGCTTAGCCTTGACAGGGAGCACTGAAGCTTTCTTT. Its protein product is CASSLALTGSTEAFF.

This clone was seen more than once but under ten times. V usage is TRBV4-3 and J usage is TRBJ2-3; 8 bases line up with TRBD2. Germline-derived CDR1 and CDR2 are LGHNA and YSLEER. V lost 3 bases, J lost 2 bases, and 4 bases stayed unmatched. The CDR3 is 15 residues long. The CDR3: CASSQRGVNTDTQYF. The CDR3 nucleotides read TGCGCCAGCAGCCAGCGGGGGGTAAACACAGATACGCAGTATTTT.

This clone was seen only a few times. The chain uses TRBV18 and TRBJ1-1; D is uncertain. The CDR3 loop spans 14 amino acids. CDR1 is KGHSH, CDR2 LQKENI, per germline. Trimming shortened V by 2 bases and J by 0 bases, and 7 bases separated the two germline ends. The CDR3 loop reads CASSPNRLNTEAFF. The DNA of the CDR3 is TGTGCCAGCTCACCAAACAGATTGAACACTGAAGCTTTCTTT.

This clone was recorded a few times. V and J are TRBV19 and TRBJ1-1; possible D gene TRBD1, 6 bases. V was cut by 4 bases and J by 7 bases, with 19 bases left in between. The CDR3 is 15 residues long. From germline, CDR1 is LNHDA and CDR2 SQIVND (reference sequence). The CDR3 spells CASSSWGGPRGEAFF. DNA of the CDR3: TGTGCCAGTAGTAGCTGGGGGGGGCCACGGGGTGAAGCTTTCTTT.

CDR3 nucleotides: TGTGCCAGCAGCTTGGATCGTGGCTACACCTTC. It encodes CASSLDRGYTF. V usage is TRBV5-4 and J usage is TRBJ1-2; no clear D. Trimming left V 0 bases short and J 7 bases short, with 4 bases between. The CDR3 loop spans 11 amino acids. Per the germline V gene, CDR1 is SGHNT and CDR2 is YYREEE (reference sequence).

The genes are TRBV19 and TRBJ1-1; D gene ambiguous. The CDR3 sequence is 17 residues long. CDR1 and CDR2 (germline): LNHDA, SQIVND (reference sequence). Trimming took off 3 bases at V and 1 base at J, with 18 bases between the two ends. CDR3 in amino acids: CASSIPYPFGENTEAFF. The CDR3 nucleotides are TGTGCCAGTAGTATCCCCTACCCTTTTGGTGAGAACACTGAAGCTTTCTTT. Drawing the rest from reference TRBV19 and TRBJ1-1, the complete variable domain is DGGITQSPKYLFRKEGQNVTLSCEQNLNHDAMYWYRQDPGQGLRLIYYSQIVNDFQKGDIAEGYSVSREKKESFPLTVTSAQKNPTAFYLCASSIPYPFGENTEAFFGQGTRLTVV.

In nucleotides, the CDR3 is TGTGCCAGCAGTGAAATCCATAGGGTACCGGGAATCGAAGCTTTCTTT. As protein: CASSEIHRVPGIEAFF. This sequence joins TRBV2 and TRBJ1-1; D remains ambiguous. Germline V gives CDR1 SNHLY, CDR2 FYNNEI. V was pared by 2 bases and J by 8 bases, with 21 bases between. The length of the CDR3 is 16 residues.

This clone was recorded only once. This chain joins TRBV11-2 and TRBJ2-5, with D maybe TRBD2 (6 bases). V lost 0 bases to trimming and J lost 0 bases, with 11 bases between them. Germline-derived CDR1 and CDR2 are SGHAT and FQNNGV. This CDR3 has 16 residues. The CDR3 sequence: CASSLEGGPYQETQYF. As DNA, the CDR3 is TGTGCCAGCAGCTTAGAGGGGGGACCTTACCAAGAGACCCAGTACTTC.

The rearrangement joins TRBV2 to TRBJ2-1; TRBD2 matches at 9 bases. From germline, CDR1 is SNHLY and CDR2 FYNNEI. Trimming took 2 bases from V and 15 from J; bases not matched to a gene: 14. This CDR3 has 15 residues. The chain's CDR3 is CASSENAGGPVPPFF. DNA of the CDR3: TGTGCCAGCAGTGAAAATGCGGGGGGGCCCGTTCCCCCGTTCTTC.

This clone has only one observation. As DNA, the CDR3 is TGTGCCAGCAGCCGTTCGGGGGAGCGAGGAAATACGCAGTATTTT. Residues: CASSRSGERGNTQYF. The chain employs TRBV7-8 and TRBJ2-3; D is perhaps TRBD2 (6 bases). This CDR3 is built from 15 residues. In germline, CDR1 is SGHVS, CDR2 FQNEAQ. V was trimmed by 5 bases and J by 7 bases, leaving 19 bases between them.

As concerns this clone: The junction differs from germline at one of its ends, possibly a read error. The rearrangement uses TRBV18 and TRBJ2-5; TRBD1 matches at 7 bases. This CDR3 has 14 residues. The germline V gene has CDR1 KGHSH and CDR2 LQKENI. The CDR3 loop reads CASSPLPRGETQYF. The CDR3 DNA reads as TGTGCCAGCTCCCCACTCCCCAGGGGGGAGACCCAGTACTTC.

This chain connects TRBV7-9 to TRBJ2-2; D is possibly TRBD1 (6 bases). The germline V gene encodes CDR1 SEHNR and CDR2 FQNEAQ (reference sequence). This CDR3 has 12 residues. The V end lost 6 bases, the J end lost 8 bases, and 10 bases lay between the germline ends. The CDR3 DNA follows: TGTGCCAGCAGACCAGGGGCAGGGGAGCTGTTTTTT. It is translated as CASRPGAGELFF. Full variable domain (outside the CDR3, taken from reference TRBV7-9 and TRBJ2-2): DTGVSQNPRHKITKRGQNVTFRCDPISEHNRLYWYRQTLGQGPEFLTYFQNEAQLEKSRLLSDRFSAERPKGSFSTLEIQRTEQGDSAMYLCASRPGAGELFFGEGSRLTVL.

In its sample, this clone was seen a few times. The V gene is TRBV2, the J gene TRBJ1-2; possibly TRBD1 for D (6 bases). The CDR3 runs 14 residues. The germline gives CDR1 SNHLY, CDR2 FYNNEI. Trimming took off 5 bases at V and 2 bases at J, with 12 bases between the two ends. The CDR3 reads CASSLTGTNYGYTF. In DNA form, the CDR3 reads TGTGCCAGCAGTCTTACCGGGACAAACTATGGCTACACCTTC.